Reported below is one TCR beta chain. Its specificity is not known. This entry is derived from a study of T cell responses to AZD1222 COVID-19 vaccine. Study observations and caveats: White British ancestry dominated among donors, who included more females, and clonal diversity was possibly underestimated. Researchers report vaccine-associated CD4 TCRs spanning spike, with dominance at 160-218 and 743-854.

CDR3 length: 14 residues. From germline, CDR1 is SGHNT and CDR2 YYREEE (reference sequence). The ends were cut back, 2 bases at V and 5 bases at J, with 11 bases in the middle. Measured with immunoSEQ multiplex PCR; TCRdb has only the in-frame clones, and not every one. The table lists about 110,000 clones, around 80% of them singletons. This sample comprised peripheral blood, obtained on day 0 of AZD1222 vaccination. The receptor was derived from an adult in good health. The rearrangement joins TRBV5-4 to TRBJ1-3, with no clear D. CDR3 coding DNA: TGTGCCAGCAGCTTAGTTGGAGAAAGAAACACCATATATTTT. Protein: CASSLVGERNTIYF. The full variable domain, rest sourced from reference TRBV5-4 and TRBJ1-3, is ETGVTQSPTHLIKTRGQQVTLRCSSQSGHNTVSWYQQALGQGPQFIFQYYREEENGRGNFPPRFSGLQFPNYSSELNVNALELDDSALYLCASSLVGERNTIYFGEGSWLTVV.